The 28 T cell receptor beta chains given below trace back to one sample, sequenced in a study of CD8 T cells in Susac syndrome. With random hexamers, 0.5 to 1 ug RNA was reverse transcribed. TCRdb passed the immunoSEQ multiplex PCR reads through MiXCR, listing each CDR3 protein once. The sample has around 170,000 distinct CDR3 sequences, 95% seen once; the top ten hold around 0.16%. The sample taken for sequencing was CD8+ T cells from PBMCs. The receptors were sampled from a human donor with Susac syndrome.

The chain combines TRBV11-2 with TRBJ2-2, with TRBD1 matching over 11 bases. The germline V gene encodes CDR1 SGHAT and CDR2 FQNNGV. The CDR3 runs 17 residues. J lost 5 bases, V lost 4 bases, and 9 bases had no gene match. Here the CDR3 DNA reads TGTGCCAGCAGCTCCTACGGAGGGACAGGGGGAACCGGGGAGCTGTTTTTT. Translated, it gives CASSSYGGTGGTGELFF. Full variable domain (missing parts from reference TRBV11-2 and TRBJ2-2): EAGVAQSPRYKIIEKRQSVAFWCNPISGHATLYWYQQILGQGPKLLIQFQNNGVVDDSQLPKDRFSAERLKGVDSTLKIQPAKLEDSAVYLCASSSYGGTGGTGELFFGEGSRLTVL.

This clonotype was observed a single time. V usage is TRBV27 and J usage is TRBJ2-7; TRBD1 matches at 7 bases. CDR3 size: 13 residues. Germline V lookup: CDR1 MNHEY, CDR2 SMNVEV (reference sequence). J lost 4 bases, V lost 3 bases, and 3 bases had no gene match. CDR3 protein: CASSFGTEYEQYF. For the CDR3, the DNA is TGTGCCAGCAGTTTCGGGACAGAGTACGAGCAGTACTTC.

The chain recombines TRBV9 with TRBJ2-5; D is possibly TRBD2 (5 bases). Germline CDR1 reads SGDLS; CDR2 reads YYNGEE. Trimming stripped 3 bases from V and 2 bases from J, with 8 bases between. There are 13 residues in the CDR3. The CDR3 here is CASSARTQETQYF. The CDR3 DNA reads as TGTGCCAGCAGCGCCCGGACTCAAGAGACCCAGTACTTC. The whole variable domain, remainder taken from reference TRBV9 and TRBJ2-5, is DSGVTQTPKHLITATGQRVTLRCSPRSGDLSVYWYQQSLDQGLQFLIQYYNGEERAKGNILERFSAQQFPDLHSELNLSSLELGDSALYFCASSARTQETQYFGPGTRLLVL.

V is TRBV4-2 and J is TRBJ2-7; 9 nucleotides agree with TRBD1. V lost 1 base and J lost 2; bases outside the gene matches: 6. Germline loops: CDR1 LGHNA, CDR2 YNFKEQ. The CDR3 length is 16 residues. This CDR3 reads CASSQVSTGGTYEQYF. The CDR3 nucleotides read TGTGCCAGCAGCCAAGTATCGACAGGGGGAACCTACGAGCAGTACTTC.

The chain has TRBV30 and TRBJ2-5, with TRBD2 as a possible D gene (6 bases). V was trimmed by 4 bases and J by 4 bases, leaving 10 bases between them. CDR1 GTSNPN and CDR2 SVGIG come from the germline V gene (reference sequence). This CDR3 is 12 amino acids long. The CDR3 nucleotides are TGTGCCTGGAATGGAGGGCCAGAGACCCAGTACTTC. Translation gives CAWNGGPETQYF.

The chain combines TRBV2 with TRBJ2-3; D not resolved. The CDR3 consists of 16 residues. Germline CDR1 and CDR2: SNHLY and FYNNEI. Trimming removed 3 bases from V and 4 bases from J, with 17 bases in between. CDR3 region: CASSDMWARNADTQYF. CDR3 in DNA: TGTGCCAGCAGTGATATGTGGGCTAGGAACGCAGATACGCAGTATTTT.

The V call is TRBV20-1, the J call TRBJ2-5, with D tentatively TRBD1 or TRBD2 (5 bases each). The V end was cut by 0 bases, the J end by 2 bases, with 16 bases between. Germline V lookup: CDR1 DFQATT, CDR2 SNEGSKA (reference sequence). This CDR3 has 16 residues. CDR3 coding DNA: TGCAGTGCTAGAGATCCGGGACGGAAGATTCAAGAGACCCAGTACTTC. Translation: CSARDPGRKIQETQYF.

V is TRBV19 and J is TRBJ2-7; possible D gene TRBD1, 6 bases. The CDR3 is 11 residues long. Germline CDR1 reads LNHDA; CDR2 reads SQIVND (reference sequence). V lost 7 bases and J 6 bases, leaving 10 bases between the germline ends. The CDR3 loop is CASMRGSEQYF. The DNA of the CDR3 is TGTGCCAGTATGAGGGGGAGCGAGCAGTACTTC.

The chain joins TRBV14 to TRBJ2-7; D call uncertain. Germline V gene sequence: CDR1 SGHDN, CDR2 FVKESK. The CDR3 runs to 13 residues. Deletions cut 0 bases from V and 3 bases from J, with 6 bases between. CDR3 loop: CASSQDKYYEQYF. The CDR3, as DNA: TGTGCCAGCAGCCAAGACAAATACTACGAGCAGTACTTC.

The CDR3, as DNA: TGTGCCACCAGCACTAGCGCCTACAATGAGCAGTTCTTC. Translation gives CATSTSAYNEQFF. This chain links TRBV15 with TRBJ2-1; tentative D call: TRBD2 (6 bases). CDR3 length: 13 residues. The germline V gene encodes CDR1 LNHNV and CDR2 YYDKDF (reference sequence). The V gene lost 4 bases and the J gene lost 2 bases, with 6 bases spanning the gap.

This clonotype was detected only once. In DNA, the CDR3 is TGCGCCAGCAGCCAAGATTCGATATGGCTGGGCTACACCTTC. It yields the protein CASSQDSIWLGYTF. The chain recombines TRBV4-1 with TRBJ1-2; no reliable D call. Trimming cost V 0 bases and J 8 bases, with 13 bases left between them. The CDR3 is 14 residues long. CDR1 is MGHRA, CDR2 YSYEKL, per germline.

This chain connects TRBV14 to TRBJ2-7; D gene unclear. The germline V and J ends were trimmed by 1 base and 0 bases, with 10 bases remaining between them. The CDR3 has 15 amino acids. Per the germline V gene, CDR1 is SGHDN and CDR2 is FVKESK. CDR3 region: CASSQGLSSSYEQYF. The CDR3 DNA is TGTGCCAGCAGCCAAGGGCTGTCTAGCTCCTACGAGCAGTACTTC.

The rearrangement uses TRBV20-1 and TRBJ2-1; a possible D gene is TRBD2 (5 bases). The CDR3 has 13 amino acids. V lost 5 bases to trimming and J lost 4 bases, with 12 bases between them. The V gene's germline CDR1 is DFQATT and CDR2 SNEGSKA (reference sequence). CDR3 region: CSALLVSYNEQFF. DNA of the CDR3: TGCAGTGCTTTACTAGTTTCTTACAATGAGCAGTTCTTC.

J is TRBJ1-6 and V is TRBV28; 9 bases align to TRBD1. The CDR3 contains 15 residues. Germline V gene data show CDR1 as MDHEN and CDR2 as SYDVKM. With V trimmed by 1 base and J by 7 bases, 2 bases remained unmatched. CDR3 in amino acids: CASSLLQGANSPLHF. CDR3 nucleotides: TGTGCCAGCAGTTTATTACAGGGGGCGAATTCACCCCTCCACTTT. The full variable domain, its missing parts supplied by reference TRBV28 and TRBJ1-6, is DVKVTQSSRYLVKRTGEKVFLECVQDMDHENMFWYRQDPGLGLRLIYFSYDVKMKEKGDIPEGYSVSREKKERFSLILESASTNQTSMYLCASSLLQGANSPLHFGNGTRLTVT.

The DNA of the CDR3 is TGTGCCAGCAGTCCCAGTAGGGCTGGGGCCAACGTCCTGACTTTC. Protein product: CASSPSRAGANVLTF. The chain carries TRBV12-3 or TRBV12-4 and TRBJ2-6, with D unresolved. Trimming pared 5 bases from V and 2 bases from J, leaving 10 bases between. CDR3 size: 15 residues.

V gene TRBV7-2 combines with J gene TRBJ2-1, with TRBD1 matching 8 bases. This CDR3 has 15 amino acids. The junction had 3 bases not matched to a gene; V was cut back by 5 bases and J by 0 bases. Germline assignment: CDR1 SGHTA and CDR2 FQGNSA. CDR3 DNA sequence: TGTGCCAGCAGCCGGACAGGGTCCTCCTACAATGAGCAGTTCTTC. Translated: CASSRTGSSYNEQFF.

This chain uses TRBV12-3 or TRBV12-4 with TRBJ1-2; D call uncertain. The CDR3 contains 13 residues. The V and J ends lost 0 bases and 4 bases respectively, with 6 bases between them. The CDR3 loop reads CASSLAATYGYTF. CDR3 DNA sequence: TGTGCCAGCAGTTTAGCGGCCACCTATGGCTACACCTTC.

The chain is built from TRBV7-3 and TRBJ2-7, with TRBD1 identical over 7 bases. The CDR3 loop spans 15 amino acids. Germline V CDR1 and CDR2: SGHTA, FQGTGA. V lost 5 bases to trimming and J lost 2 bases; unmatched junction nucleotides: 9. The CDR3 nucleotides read TGTGCCAGCAGCCCAGGGGGAAGCGAGGCCTACGAGCAGTACTTC. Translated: CASSPGGSEAYEQYF. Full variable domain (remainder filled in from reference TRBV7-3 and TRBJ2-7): GAGVSQTPSNKVTEKGKYVELRCDPISGHTALYWYRQSLGQGPEFLIYFQGTGAADDSGLPNDRFFAVRPEGSVSTLKIQRTERGDSAVYLCASSPGGSEAYEQYFGPGTRLTVT.

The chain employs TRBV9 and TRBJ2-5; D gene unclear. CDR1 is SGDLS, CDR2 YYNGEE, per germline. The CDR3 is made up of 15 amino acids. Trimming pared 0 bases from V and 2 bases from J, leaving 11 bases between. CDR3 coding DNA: TGTGCCAGCAGCGTAGGTAACAGACAACAAGAGACCCAGTACTTC. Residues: CASSVGNRQQETQYF.

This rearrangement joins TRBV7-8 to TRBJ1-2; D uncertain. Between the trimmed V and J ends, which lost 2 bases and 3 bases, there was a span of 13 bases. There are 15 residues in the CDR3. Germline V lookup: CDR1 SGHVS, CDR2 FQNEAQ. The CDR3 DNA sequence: TGTGCCAGCAGCTTAAGTCAGTCGGGCGACTATGGCTACACCTTC. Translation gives CASSLSQSGDYGYTF.

CDR3 nucleotide sequence: TGTGCCTGGAGAGGGTCGGTCAGGGGGGAATACTCGAGTAGGGGGTCAACTAATGAAAAACTGTTTTTT. It specifies CAWRGSVRGEYSSRGSTNEKLFF. The J gene is TRBJ1-4, the V gene TRBV30, with 7 bases lining up with TRBD1. After removal of 3 bases from V and 0 bases from J, the junction contained 28 bases not matched to a gene. From germline, CDR1 is GTSNPN and CDR2 SVGIG (reference sequence). This CDR3 is 23 amino acids long.

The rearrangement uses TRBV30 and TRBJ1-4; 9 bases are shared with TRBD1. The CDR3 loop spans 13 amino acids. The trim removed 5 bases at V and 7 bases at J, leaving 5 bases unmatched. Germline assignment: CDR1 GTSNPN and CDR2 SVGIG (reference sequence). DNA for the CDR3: TGTGCCTGGGGGGGACAGGGCGCTGAAAAACTGTTTTTT. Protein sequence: CAWGGQGAEKLFF.

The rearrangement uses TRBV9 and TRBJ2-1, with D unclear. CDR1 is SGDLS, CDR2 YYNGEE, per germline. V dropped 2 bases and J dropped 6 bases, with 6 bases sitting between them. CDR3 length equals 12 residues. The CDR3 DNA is TGTGCCAGCAGCGTTAATTTCAATGAGCAGTTCTTC. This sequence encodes CASSVNFNEQFF. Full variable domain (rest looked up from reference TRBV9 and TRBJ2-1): DSGVTQTPKHLITATGQRVTLRCSPRSGDLSVYWYQQSLDQGLQFLIQYYNGEERAKGNILERFSAQQFPDLHSELNLSSLELGDSALYFCASSVNFNEQFFGPGTRLTVL.

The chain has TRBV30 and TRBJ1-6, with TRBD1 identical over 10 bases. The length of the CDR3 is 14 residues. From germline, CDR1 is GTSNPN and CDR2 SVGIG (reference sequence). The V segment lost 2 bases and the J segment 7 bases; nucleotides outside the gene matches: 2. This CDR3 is CAWSPGQGNSPLHF. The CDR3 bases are TGTGCCTGGAGTCCGGGACAGGGGAATTCACCCCTCCACTTT.

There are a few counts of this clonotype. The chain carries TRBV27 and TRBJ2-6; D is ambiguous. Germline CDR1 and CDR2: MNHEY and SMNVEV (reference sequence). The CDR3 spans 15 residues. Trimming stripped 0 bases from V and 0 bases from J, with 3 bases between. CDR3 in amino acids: CASSLSSSGANVLTF. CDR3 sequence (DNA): TGTGCCAGCAGTTTATCCTCCTCTGGGGCCAACGTCCTGACTTTC.

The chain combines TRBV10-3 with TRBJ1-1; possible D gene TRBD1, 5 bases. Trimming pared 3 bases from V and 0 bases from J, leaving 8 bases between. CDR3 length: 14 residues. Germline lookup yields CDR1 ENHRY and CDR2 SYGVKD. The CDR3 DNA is TGTGCCATCAGTGATGGGGGGTTGAACACTGAAGCTTTCTTT. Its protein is CAISDGGLNTEAFF.

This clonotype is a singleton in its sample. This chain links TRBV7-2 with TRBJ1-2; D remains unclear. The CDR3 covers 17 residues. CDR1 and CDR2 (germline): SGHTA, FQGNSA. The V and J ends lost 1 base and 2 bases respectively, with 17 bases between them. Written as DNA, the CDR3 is TGTGCCAGCAGCTTAGAACCGTATGATGAGGAAAACTATGGCTACACCTTC. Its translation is CASSLEPYDEENYGYTF.

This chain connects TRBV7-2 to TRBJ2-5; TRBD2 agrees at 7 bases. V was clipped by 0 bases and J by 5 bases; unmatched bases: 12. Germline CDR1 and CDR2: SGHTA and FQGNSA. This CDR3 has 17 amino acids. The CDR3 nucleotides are TGTGCCAGCAGCTTAGCGTTGTACAGCGGGGTCTGGGAGACCCAGTACTTC. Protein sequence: CASSLALYSGVWETQYF. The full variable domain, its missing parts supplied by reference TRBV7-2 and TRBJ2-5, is GAGVSQSPSNKVTEKGKDVELRCDPISGHTALYWYRQSLGQGLEFLIYFQGNSAPDKSGLPSDRFSAERTGGSVSTLTIQRTQQEDSAVYLCASSLALYSGVWETQYFGPGTRLLVL.